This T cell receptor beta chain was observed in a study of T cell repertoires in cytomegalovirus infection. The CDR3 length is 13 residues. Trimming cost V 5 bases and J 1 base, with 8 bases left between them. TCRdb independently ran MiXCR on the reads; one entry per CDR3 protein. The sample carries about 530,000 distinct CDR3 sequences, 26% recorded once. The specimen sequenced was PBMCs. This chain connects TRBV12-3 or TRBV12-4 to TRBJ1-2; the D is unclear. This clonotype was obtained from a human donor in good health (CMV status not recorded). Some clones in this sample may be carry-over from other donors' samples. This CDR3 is CASSPTRNYGYTF. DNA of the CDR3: TGTGCCAGCAGTCCAACCCGTAACTATGGCTACACCTTC.